This T cell receptor (beta chain) was obtained from a study of response to subunit inactivated influenza vaccine. Study-level findings and limits: Each seasonal influenza vaccination recruits few new T cells, the authors suggested.

MiXCR was run by TCRdb on the RT-PCR reads, yielding one entry per CDR3 protein. This table holds about 800,000 distinct CDR3 sequences, 21% found once. V lost 4 bases, J lost 4 bases, and 5 bases stayed unmatched. Germline CDR1 is LNHNV and CDR2 is YYDKDF (reference sequence). The CDR3 totals 16 residues. Comments on this clonotype: Its antigen is not known.

The sequence was collected from a man aged 50-59 years who received an inactivated influenza vaccine. The chain links TRBV15 to TRBJ2-2, with 11 bases fitting TRBD1. The sample was PBMCs from blood, taken about 5 days after vaccination. CDR3 loop: CATSTRTGGGTGELFF. The CDR3 region has the DNA TGTGCCACCAGCACAAGGACAGGGGGCGGCACCGGGGAGCTGTTTTTT.